This T cell receptor beta chain derives from a study of T-cell memory formation after mild COVID-19. About the research overall: TCR clusters were largely donor specific. Findings and limits, study-wide: Memory from before infection featured some responding clones, which suggests cross-reactive memory joined. There was a balanced CD4/CD8 profile in clones contracting day 15 to 85, and later expanders leaned CD4+. The main location of contracting CD4+ clones was CM and EM, and that of contracting CD8+ clones was EMRA.

TCRdb re-called the 5' RACE reads with MiXCR, one entry per CDR3 protein. This table holds hundreds of thousands of distinct CDR3 sequences, 20% to 25% found once. Regarding this clonotype: Its specificity is unknown.

The source of this sequence is a man aged 18 to 30 who had mild COVID-19 (a few samples of this study predate the infection). Cell type and time point are not known. What was sequenced was PBMCs or a T cell subset sorted from them (not recorded which).

The CDR3 DNA sequence: TGTGCCAGCAGCGACAGCGTGGAGACCCAGTACTTC. It encodes CASSDSVETQYF. The chain is built from TRBV7-9 and TRBJ2-5, with D possibly matching TRBD1 (5 bases). V shed 5 bases and J shed 5 bases, with 9 bases lying between them. The CDR3 sequence is 12 residues long. Germline V gene lookup returns CDR1 SEHNR and CDR2 FQNEAQ (reference sequence). The whole variable domain, remainder taken from reference TRBV7-9 and TRBJ2-5, is DTGVSQNPRHKITKRGQNVTFRCDPISEHNRLYWYRQTLGQGPEFLTYFQNEAQLEKSRLLSDRFSAERPKGSFSTLEIQRTEQGDSAMYLCASSDSVETQYFGPGTRLLVL.